A selection of T cell receptor beta chains follows, all from one sample in a study of T cells in Graves' hyperthyroidism and ophthalmopathy. TCRdb recomputed calls from the multiplex PCR reads with MiXCR, one row per CDR3 protein. This sample carries hundreds of thousands of distinct CDR3 sequences, 19% of them seen once, and the ten largest clones take roughly 3.5%. The sample comprised blood. Receptor source: a woman aged 18-29 years with Graves' hyperthyroidism. CDR3s include the opening cysteine and the closing phenylalanine or tryptophan. D genes are given only for firm matches. Expanded clones get a size class; other rows say once, few or many, or leave the size out.

>TRBV6-5|TRBD2|many|TRBJ2-2
TGTGCCAGCAGTTACTCAGCCAGCGGGGCCACCGGGGAGCTGTTTTTT
CASSYSASGATGELFF
>TRBV29-1|-|many|TRBJ2-5
TGCAGCGCCCGGCGACAGGGACTCGGGGAGACCCAGTACTTC
CSARRQGLGETQYF
>TRBV4-1|TRBD1|-|TRBJ2-7
TGCGCCAGCAGCCAACGTAAAGGACAGGCCGGTGAGCAGTACTTC
CASSQRKGQAGEQYF
>TRBV28|-|-|TRBJ2-5
TGTGCCAGCTTGGACCGCAAGGGGCCGCACGAGACCCAGTACTTC
CASLDRKGPHETQYF
>TRBV12-3/TRBV12-4|-|-|TRBJ1-1
TGTGCCAGCAGCCCCGGCGAGGGGATATCGAACACTGAAGCTTTCTTT
CASSPGEGISNTEAFF
>TRBV11-2|-|-|TRBJ2-7
TGTGCCAGCAGCTTAGATTTTTTCGGACGGCGATGGGACGAGCAGTACTTC
CASSLDFFGRRWDEQYF
>TRBV4-1|-|many|TRBJ1-2
TGCGCCAGCAGCCAAGACCGGAGGGGTGGCTACACCTTC
CASSQDRRGGYTF
>TRBV12-3/TRBV12-4|-|many|TRBJ1-2
TGTGCCAGCAGTTCTCTAGAAGCCTATGGCTACACCTTC
CASSSLEAYGYTF
>TRBV20-1|-|many|TRBJ2-7
TGCAGTGCTAGAGATCGGCGGGTGAGCTCCTACGAACAGTACTTC
CSARDRRVSSYEQYF
>TRBV6-2/TRBV6-3|TRBD1|many|TRBJ2-7
TGTGCCAGCAGGCCCACACGGGACAGTACCAAATTAGACTACGAGCAGTACTTC
CASRPTRDSTKLDYEQYF
>TRBV6-1|TRBD1|-|TRBJ2-5
TGTGCCAGCACCGGACAGGGGGCGCTTATGAAGACCCAGTACTTC
CASTGQGALMKTQYF
>TRBV18|-|many|TRBJ1-2
TGTGCCAGCTCACCACAACTCGGGGATGGGGGCTATGGCTACACCTTC
CASSPQLGDGGYGYTF